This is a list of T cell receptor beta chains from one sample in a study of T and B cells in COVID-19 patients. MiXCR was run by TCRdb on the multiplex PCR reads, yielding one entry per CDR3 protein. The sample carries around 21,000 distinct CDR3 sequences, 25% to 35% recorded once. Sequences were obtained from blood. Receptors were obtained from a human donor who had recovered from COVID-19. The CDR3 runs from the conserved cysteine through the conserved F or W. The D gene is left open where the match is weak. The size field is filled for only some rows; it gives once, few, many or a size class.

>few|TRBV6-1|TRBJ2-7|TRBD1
TGTGCCAGCAATTCAGGGACAGCCAACTCCTACGAGCAGTACTTC
CASNSGTANSYEQYF
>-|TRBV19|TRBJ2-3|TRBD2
TGTGCCAGCCGGACTAGCGGGGCCGATACGCAGTATTTT
CASRTSGADTQYF
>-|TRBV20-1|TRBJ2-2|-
TGCAGTGTTCGGGGAGCATCCGGGGAGCTGTTTTTT
CSVRGASGELFF
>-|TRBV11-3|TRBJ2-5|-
TGTGCCAGCAGCCAAGGGGGGGGGGGGGAGCAGTACTTC
CASSQGGGGEQYF
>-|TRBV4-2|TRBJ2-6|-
TGTGCCAGCAGCCACGGGACTGTCTCTGGGGCCAACGTCCTGACTTTC
CASSHGTVSGANVLTF
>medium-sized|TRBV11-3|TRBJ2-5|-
TGTGCCAGCACCCGAGTAGGGAGCCAAGAGACCCAGTACTTC
CASTRVGSQETQYF
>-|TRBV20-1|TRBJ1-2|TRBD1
TGCAGTGCTCCGGGACAGGGAAGAAACTATGGCTACACCTTC
CSAPGQGRNYGYTF
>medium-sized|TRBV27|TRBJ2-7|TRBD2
TGTGCCAGCAGTCCGCCGGGACTAGCGGGGTCTGAGCAGTACTTC
CASSPPGLAGSEQYF
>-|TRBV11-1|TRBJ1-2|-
TGTGCCAGCAGCCCGGGACTCATTCCTAACTATGGCTACACCTTC
CASSPGLIPNYGYTF
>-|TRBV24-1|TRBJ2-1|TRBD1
TGTGCCACCAGTGCCTGGACAGGAACCTACAATGAGCAGTTCTTC
CATSAWTGTYNEQFF
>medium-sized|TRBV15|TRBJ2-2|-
TGTGCCACCAGCCCCGACTCACGACTTAGAGGGGAGCTGTTTTTT
CATSPDSRLRGELFF
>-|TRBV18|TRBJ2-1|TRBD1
TGTGCCAGCTCACCCCGAACAGGGGGCGGAGATGAGCAGTTCTTC
CASSPRTGGGDEQFF
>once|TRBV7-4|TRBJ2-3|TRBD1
TGTGCCAGCAGCTCACAGGGGGCCCCGGCCACAGATACGCAGTATTTT
CASSSQGAPATDTQYF
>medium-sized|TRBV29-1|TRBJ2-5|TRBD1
TGCAGCGTTGCAAGGACAGGAGGAGAGACCCAGTACTTC
CSVARTGGETQYF
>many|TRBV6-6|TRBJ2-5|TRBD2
TGTGCCAGCAGTTACACCCCCGGGACTAGCGGGGGCCAAGAGACCCAGTACTTC
CASSYTPGTSGGQETQYF
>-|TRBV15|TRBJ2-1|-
TGTGCCACCAGCAGCACCACCCTGGAGGGCAGATTTTTCCTCTACAATGAGCAGTTCTTC
CATSSTTLEGRFFLYNEQFF
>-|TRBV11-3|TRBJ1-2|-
TGTGCCAGCAGCTTTAGGGACGATGGGTATGGCTACACCTTC
CASSFRDDGYGYTF
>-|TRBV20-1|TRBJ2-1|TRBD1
TGCAGCGGCGGACAGGGGACGAGGGAGCAGTTCTTC
CSGGQGTREQFF
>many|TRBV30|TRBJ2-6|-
TGTGCCTGGAGTGTAAGTCTTGTTGGGGCCAACGTCCTGACTTTC
CAWSVSLVGANVLTF
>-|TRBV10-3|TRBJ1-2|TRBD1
TGTGCCATCAGTGAGGGACAGGACTATGGCTACACCTTC
CAISEGQDYGYTF
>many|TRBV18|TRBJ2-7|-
TGTGCCAGCTCACTGCAGAGATACGAGCAGTACTTC
CASSLQRYEQYF